This record looks at one TCR beta chain sequence and its context. V lost 6 bases to trimming and J lost 3 bases, with 12 bases between them. CDR1 is LNHDA and CDR2 is SQIVND in the germline V gene (reference sequence). The CDR3 contains 15 residues. This sample is drawn from a study of control samples from healthy donors and cancer patients. The assay was immunoSEQ multiplex PCR, and TCRdb's table has in-frame clones only and misses some. Of about 31,000 clones listed, roughly 95% are singletons. Sequences were obtained from blood. This TCR derives from a man in his sixties in good health. This chain connects TRBV19 to TRBJ2-6; D unclear. The CDR3 sequence: CASRGHSSGANVLTF. The CDR3, as DNA: TGTGCCAGTAGAGGGCACTCGAGTGGGGCCAACGTCCTGACTTTC.